Described below is a single T cell receptor beta chain sequence and its context. Antigen unknown. The data belong to a study of T cell responses to AZD1222 COVID-19 vaccine. Overall study findings and caveats: CD4 TCRs linked to vaccination spanned spike, dominating at 160-218 and 743-854.

Method: immunoSEQ multiplex PCR; TCRdb's copy keeps in-frame clones and lacks some. The sample has around 81,000 clones; more than 85% are singletons. Sequenced material: peripheral blood, taken 28 days after the second AZD1222 dose. The clonotype comes from an adult who received the AZD1222 COVID-19 vaccine.

The CDR3, as DNA: TGTGCCAGCAGCCAAGAGCAGATAGCGGGAAAATACGAGCAGTACTTC. It encodes CASSQEQIAGKYEQYF. J is TRBJ2-7 and V is TRBV3-1 (or the pseudogene TRBV3-2), with 8 positions matching TRBD2. Germline values: CDR1 LGHDT, CDR2 YNNKEL (reference sequence). V shed 0 bases and J 4 bases; nucleotides not matched to a gene: 8. The CDR3 is 16 amino acids.